The entry that follows covers one TCR beta chain sequence. The table lists this clone with a few counts. This receptor's antigen is unknown. Base qualities are missing; no much larger clone stands one base away. The entry originates in a study of beta chain features in type 1 diabetes (dated by TCRdb to the late 2010s). Background for the entire study: No differences in mean age, gender distribution, total cell number or subset yield were found between patients and healthy donors. A total of approximately 100,000,000 sorted cells were examined across all samples, and the number of cells per subset was strongly correlated with RNA yield. In the study, recently diagnosed type 1 diabetes patients and matched healthy donors were compared on the TCRB repertoires of their sorted circulating CD4+ T cell subsets. Whereas all 30 or so donors provided naive and central memory subsets, regulatory and stem cell-like memory subsets were isolated from just 8 patients and about 8 healthy donors. The full study reports these points: PCR may preferentially amplify shorter templates, but because patient and control samples were amplified and corrected together, any resulting skew would affect both groups equally. Because small numbers of individuals were included in the HLA sub-analyses, any influence of HLA type on TCRB rearrangement was left unresolved. Sequencing cDNA rather than genomic DNA could over-represent highly expressing activated cells, although activation and CD3 levels did not differ between groups. At VDJ recombination sites, type 1 diabetes patients had fewer insertions and more deleted nucleotides, which implies abnormalities in thymic rearrangement. Naive, central memory and regulatory TCRB repertoires appeared to be more alike among patients than among healthy donors. Type 1 diabetes patients showed a moderate but significant shortening of TCRB CDR3 length in all four CD4+ subsets.

The CDR3 holds 16 amino acids from the cysteine to the phenylalanine. Left in the record is the CDR3 DNA by itself, 48 bases read in frame from the first base. The germline V gene provides CDR1 SGDLS and CDR2 YYNGEE. Here V drops 3 bases and J drops 3 bases, and the junction holds 8 bases not matched to any gene. The High Capacity cDNA Reverse Transcription Kit was used to reverse transcribe all of the isolated RNA, meaning that expressed TCRB transcripts were what got sequenced. Naive, central memory and regulatory T cell samples underwent deep immunoSEQ sequencing, averaging about 3.57 million total reads per sample. Sorted cells were lysed in RLT buffer and RNA was extracted with DNase-treated RNeasy Micro or Mini kits, depending on cell number. To prevent cross-contamination, every cell subset was processed on its own, while patient and healthy donor samples were processed together. The immunoSEQ multiplex PCR was used to amplify TCRB sequences from cDNA, yielding 87-bp fragments that span the CDR3 region. Sequencing of the amplicons was done on the Illumina HiSeq platform. As for the authors' bioinformatics: PCR bias was corrected computationally using synthetic template baselines, and reads within Hamming distance 2 were collapsed, with unmergeable singletons discarded. Reads were aligned to IMGT to assign V, D and J genes, CDR3 length, and insertions or deletions at six rearrangement sites. Within each subset, clonotype counts were normalized to sorted cell number, and only after that were true diversity and Gini coefficients computed with the tcR R package. Repertoire sharing was quantified using the overlap coefficient calculated on TCRB nucleotide sequences. This is the immuneACCESS table as TCRdb keeps it, with only in-frame sequences that have V and J called. A part of the clones is gone; compared with another copy, unresolved V genes explain less than half, and the rest is unexplained. The V and J calls and clone size come from that table; D and trimming were worked out from the DNA. The sample table contains about 180,000 clones; only one count was recorded for less than 15% of them. Clones ranked in the top ten supply 0.62% of the sample.

Each donor gave one peripheral blood draw, averaging approximately 0.11 L, which was collected into heparinised tubes. Naive, central memory, regulatory and stem cell-like memory CD4+ T cells were sorted on a BD FACSAria II using a panel including CD45RO, CCR7, CD25, CD127, CD95 and CD27. Every sorted population had a purity above 98%. PBMCs were isolated right away by Lymphoprep density gradient centrifugation and were stained directly, without culture. So that batch effects would be minimized, each experiment stained and sorted samples in pairs, pairing one healthy donor with one patient. The sequenced sample was central memory CD4+ T cells from blood. The V and J segments used are TRBV9 and TRBJ2-2; 7 nucleotides in the junction match TRBD1. The sequence was obtained from a woman under 30 in good health. The CDR3 protein: CASSAILTGDTGELFF. The bases are TGTGCCAGCAGCGCGATCCTCACAGGGGACACCGGGGAGCTGTTTTTT.